A single sample is the source of the 23 T cell receptor beta chains below, sequenced in a study of cytomegalovirus exposure and HLA in healthy donors. The PCR used 60 Vbeta and 13 Jbeta primers. Sequenced by immunoSEQ multiplex PCR; TCRdb stores in-frame clones only, minus some. The sample has some 150,000 clones; less than 85% are singletons. Input material: PBMCs. These receptors originate from a man between 40 and 49 years old in good health and CMV-seronegative.

In DNA form, the CDR3 reads TGTGCCAGCAGCTTAGGAGGGGACAGACGTGGCACTGAAGCTTTCTTT. It codes for CASSLGGDRRGTEAFF. V gene TRBV5-4 combines with J gene TRBJ1-1; TRBD1 matches 7 bases. Germline lookup yields CDR1 SGHNT and CDR2 YYREEE (reference sequence). With 2 bases clipped from V and 4 bases from J, the junction kept 11 bases outside the gene matches. CDR3 length: 16 amino acids.

This clone was seen a single time. V gene TRBV7-2 combines with J gene TRBJ2-5, with D uncertain. This CDR3 is 14 amino acids long. V was trimmed by 5 bases and J by 4 bases, leaving 14 bases between them. Germline CDR1 is SGHTA and CDR2 is FQGNSA. The CDR3 protein is CASSPEAFRETQYF. The CDR3 DNA follows: TGTGCCAGCAGCCCAGAGGCATTTCGAGAGACCCAGTACTTC. Combining the CDR3 with reference TRBV7-2 and TRBJ2-5 gives the whole variable domain GAGVSQSPSNKVTEKGKDVELRCDPISGHTALYWYRQSLGQGLEFLIYFQGNSAPDKSGLPSDRFSAERTGGSVSTLTIQRTQQEDSAVYLCASSPEAFRETQYFGPGTRLLVL.

This clone is a singleton in its sample. The V and J genes are TRBV4-3 and TRBJ2-7; TRBD2 aligns across 9 bases. V lost 1 base, J lost 1 base, and 2 bases stayed unmatched. Germline CDR1 is LGHNA and CDR2 is YSLEER. The CDR3 length is 15 residues. The CDR3 DNA sequence: TGCGCCAGCAGCCAAGGGACTAGCGAGTCCTACGAGCAGTACTTC. This encodes CASSQGTSESYEQYF.

The chain links TRBV19 to TRBJ2-5; TRBD1 is a possible D gene (7 bases). V lost 4 bases, J lost 5 bases, and 11 bases lay in between. This CDR3 is built from 13 residues. CDR1 and CDR2 from the germline V gene are LNHDA and SQIVND (reference sequence). CDR3 in amino acids: CASSRAGGETQYF. CDR3 nucleotides: TGTGCCAGTAGTAGAGCAGGGGGGGAGACCCAGTACTTC.

DNA of the CDR3: TGTGCCAGCAGCTCTCCGGGACTAGCGAGGAATGAGCAGTTCTTC. Its translation: CASSSPGLARNEQFF. The V call is TRBV7-2, the J call TRBJ2-1; 10 positions agree with TRBD2. The germline V gene encodes CDR1 SGHTA and CDR2 FQGNSA. This CDR3 has 15 residues. The V gene end was trimmed by 4 bases and the J gene end by 7 bases; junction bases not matched to a gene: 7.

J is TRBJ1-2 and V is TRBV6-5; TRBD1 is a possible D gene (5 bases). Trimming took off 2 bases at V and 0 bases at J, with 13 bases between the two ends. The germline V gene encodes CDR1 MNHEY and CDR2 SVGAGI. CDR3 length equals 16 residues. CDR3 in DNA: TGTGCCAGCAGTTACCGAAAGGCAGGGTCTAACTATGGCTACACCTTC. Amino acids: CASSYRKAGSNYGYTF.

This clone was seen a few times. The V gene is TRBV28, the J gene TRBJ2-1; a possible D gene is TRBD2 (6 bases). Per germline, CDR1 MDHEN and CDR2 SYDVKM. This CDR3 comprises 13 residues. The V end lost 10 bases, the J end lost 6 bases, and 16 bases lay between the germline ends. CDR3 bases: TGTGCCACCTCAGCTGGGGGGATCAATGAGCAGTTCTTC. This codes for CATSAGGINEQFF.

V and J are TRBV2 and TRBJ2-5; TRBD2 matches at 10 bases. The CDR3 is 16 residues long. Germline V gene sequence: CDR1 SNHLY, CDR2 FYNNEI. V dropped 6 bases and J dropped 4; count of bases not matched to a gene: 11. The CDR3 loop is CASRAPSGGDLETQYF. In DNA, the CDR3 is TGTGCCAGCAGAGCTCCTAGCGGGGGTGATTTAGAGACCCAGTACTTC.

This sequence joins TRBV11-3 and TRBJ2-3; TRBD1 agrees at 12 bases. The V gene end was trimmed by 5 bases and the J gene end by 5 bases; junction bases not matched to a gene: 8. CDR3 length: 16 residues. CDR1 is SGHNT and CDR2 is YENEEA in the germline V gene. CDR3: CASSLGTGGYEDTQYF. DNA of the CDR3: TGTGCCAGCAGCCTAGGGACAGGGGGCTACGAAGATACGCAGTATTTT.

This sequence joins TRBV11-3 and TRBJ2-7; a weak D match, TRBD1 (5 bases). This CDR3 comprises 17 residues. Per the germline V gene, CDR1 is SGHNT and CDR2 is YENEEA. V was pared by 4 bases and J by 2 bases, with 21 bases between. CDR3: CASSSLSGKVKTYEQYF. The CDR3 DNA follows: TGTGCCAGCAGCTCGTTATCAGGGAAGGTAAAGACCTACGAGCAGTACTTC.

This clone was recorded once. This chain connects TRBV11-2 to TRBJ1-2; possibly TRBD1 for D (5 bases). V lost 5 bases and J lost 5, with 9 bases in between. Germline loops: CDR1 SGHAT, CDR2 FQNNGV. The CDR3 covers 12 residues. The CDR3 protein is CASSLGTYGYTF. The CDR3, as DNA: TGTGCCAGCAGCCTCGGGACTTATGGCTACACCTTC.

The genes are TRBV19 and TRBJ2-2; 8 bases are a match to TRBD2. Germline loops: CDR1 LNHDA, CDR2 SQIVND (reference sequence). This CDR3 spans 17 amino acids. Trimming removed 7 bases from V and 6 bases from J; junction bases left unmatched: 16. The CDR3 nucleotides read TGTGCCAGTACCGACCCGGGGGGGCAGGGAAGCGCCGGGGAGCTGTTTTTT. This encodes CASTDPGGQGSAGELFF.

CDR3 coding DNA: TGTGCCAGCAATCGCGGTTACAATCAGCCCCAGCATTTT. Translated: CASNRGYNQPQHF. The chain combines TRBV6-1 with TRBJ1-5; D remains unclear. Germline CDR1 is MNHNS and CDR2 is SASEGT. The CDR3 loop spans 13 amino acids. Deletions cut 7 bases from V and 3 bases from J, with 10 bases between.

This clone has a single count. The chain uses TRBV29-1 and TRBJ2-7; 10 positions agree with TRBD2. Germline V lookup: CDR1 SQVTM, CDR2 ANQGSEA. This CDR3 is 12 amino acids long. The V gene end was trimmed by 6 bases and the J gene end by 5 bases; junction bases not matched to a gene: 4. CDR3 in DNA: TGCAGCGTGCTGACTAGCGGGCACGAGCAGTACTTC. It yields the protein CSVLTSGHEQYF.

The V and J genes are TRBV19 and TRBJ1-5; perhaps TRBD1 as D (5 bases). The CDR3 contains 15 residues. Germline CDR1 and CDR2: LNHDA and SQIVND (reference sequence). Trimming pared 6 bases from V and 3 bases from J, leaving 15 bases between. CDR3 sequence: CASSPYGGSNQPQHF. CDR3 coding DNA: TGTGCCAGTAGCCCGTACGGGGGGTCCAATCAGCCCCAGCATTTT.

This clone was seen once. The chain is built from TRBV28 and TRBJ1-1, with D unresolved. Germline CDR1 reads MDHEN; CDR2 reads SYDVKM. CDR3 length: 13 amino acids. V lost 3 bases, J lost 1 base, and 6 bases lay in between. The CDR3 loop is CASSFPRNTEAFF. The CDR3 DNA sequence: TGTGCCAGCAGTTTCCCGAGGAACACTGAAGCTTTCTTT.

J is TRBJ1-2 and V is TRBV2; TRBD1 matches 8 bases. V shed 9 bases, J shed 4 bases, and the junction held 1 base outside the gene matches. The CDR3 extends over 11 amino acids. From germline, CDR1 is SNHLY and CDR2 FYNNEI. This CDR3 reads CASTGGYGYTF. DNA for the CDR3: TGTGCCAGTACAGGGGGCTATGGCTACACCTTC.

The CDR3 DNA follows: TGTGCCAGCAGTTACTCCCCGACAGCTTTGAATCAGCCCCAGCATTTT. It specifies CASSYSPTALNQPQHF. This chain joins TRBV6-6 and TRBJ1-5; D perhaps matches TRBD1 (5 bases). From germline, CDR1 is MNHNY and CDR2 SVGAGI (reference sequence). The CDR3 runs to 16 residues. V was shortened by 0 bases and J by 4 bases, with 13 bases between the two germline ends.

This chain links TRBV7-9 with TRBJ2-2; 7 positions agree with TRBD2. CDR3 length: 13 residues. Looked up from germline, CDR1 is SEHNR and CDR2 is FQNEAQ (reference sequence). Losses at the gene ends were 3 bases for V and 7 bases for J; bases not matched to a gene: 2. The CDR3 sequence: CASSFSGLGELFF. The CDR3 DNA sequence: TGTGCCAGCAGCTTTAGCGGGCTCGGGGAGCTGTTTTTT.

This clone occurred once. CDR3 sequence reads: CASIAWGGEQFF. The CDR3 nucleotides are TGTGCCAGCATCGCCTGGGGAGGTGAGCAGTTCTTC. The chain couples TRBV11-2 to TRBJ2-1; the D gene is possibly TRBD2 (6 bases). Trimming took 7 bases from V and 9 from J, leaving 13 bases between them. Germline V lookup: CDR1 SGHAT, CDR2 FQNNGV. The CDR3 covers 12 residues. Complete variable domain (other parts from reference TRBV11-2 and TRBJ2-1): EAGVAQSPRYKIIEKRQSVAFWCNPISGHATLYWYQQILGQGPKLLIQFQNNGVVDDSQLPKDRFSAERLKGVDSTLKIQPAKLEDSAVYLCASIAWGGEQFFGPGTRLTVL.

In DNA form, the CDR3 reads TGTGCCAGCAGCTTTAGGAGGACTAACTTATTGGATGAGCAGTTCTTC. Amino acid sequence: CASSFRRTNLLDEQFF. V and J are TRBV5-4 and TRBJ2-1; D perhaps matches TRBD2 (6 bases). Between the trimmed V and J ends, which lost 2 bases and 8 bases, there was a span of 20 bases. From germline, CDR1 is SGHNT and CDR2 YYREEE (reference sequence). This CDR3 spans 16 amino acids.

V is TRBV4-1 and J is TRBJ2-3; 7 nucleotides agree with TRBD1. With V trimmed by 0 bases and J by 2 bases, 14 bases remained unmatched. CDR1 and CDR2 from the germline V gene are MGHRA and YSYEKL. The CDR3 is 19 residues long. CDR3 sequence: CASSQEAPDRRYPTDTQYF. Written as DNA, the CDR3 is TGCGCCAGCAGCCAAGAAGCCCCGGACAGGCGCTACCCCACAGATACGCAGTATTTT.

This clone was seen ten or more times. Other DNA sequences in this specimen translate into the identical CDR3. The genes are TRBV19 and TRBJ2-7; D ambiguous. This CDR3 has 13 residues. Germline values: CDR1 LNHDA, CDR2 SQIVND (reference sequence). Trimming pared 3 bases from V and 1 base from J, leaving 7 bases between. CDR3 loop: CASSIGGSYEQYF. The CDR3 DNA sequence: TGTGCCAGTAGTATTGGCGGTTCCTACGAGCAGTACTTC. Supplemented by reference TRBV19 and TRBJ2-7, the full variable domain reads DGGITQSPKYLFRKEGQNVTLSCEQNLNHDAMYWYRQDPGQGLRLIYYSQIVNDFQKGDIAEGYSVSREKKESFPLTVTSAQKNPTAFYLCASSIGGSYEQYFGPGTRLTVT.